Listed here are 28 T cell receptor beta chains from one sample, sequenced in a study of blood T cell repertoires in COVID-19. Libraries were prepared by immunoSEQ multiplex PCR; TCRdb keeps only in-frame clonotypes and omits some of them. The repertoire includes 95,000 to 100,000 clones, 70% to 90% of them detected once, and under 14% sits in the top ten. Sequencing was performed on peripheral blood. The receptors were gathered from a woman aged 30 to 39 with acute or convalescent COVID-19.

The chain uses TRBV29-1 and TRBJ2-7; D is undetermined. Germline-derived CDR1 and CDR2 are SQVTM and ANQGSEA. V lost 4 bases and J lost 3, with 10 bases in between. This CDR3 region has 12 residues. CDR3 protein: CSVGSLVYEQYF. The CDR3 DNA sequence: TGCAGCGTTGGGAGCCTGGTCTACGAGCAGTACTTC.

The chain links TRBV19 to TRBJ2-3; D gene uncertain. This CDR3 has 14 residues. Germline values: CDR1 LNHDA, CDR2 SQIVND (reference sequence). Trimming removed 2 bases at V and 4 bases at J, with 10 bases between. CDR3 coding DNA: TGTGCCAGTAGTATACTAGGATCGGCAGATACGCAGTATTTT. Translation: CASSILGSADTQYF.

This chain joins TRBV19 and TRBJ1-2, with 9 bases aligning to TRBD1. The junction had 5 bases not matched to a gene; V was cut back by 4 bases and J by 8 bases. This CDR3 contains 13 residues. Germline V CDR1 and CDR2: LNHDA, SQIVND (reference sequence). CDR3 amino acids: CASSTTGGYGYTF. The CDR3 nucleotides are TGTGCCAGTAGTACCACAGGGGGCTACGGCTACACCTTC.

This clone was seen once. V usage is TRBV12-5 and J usage is TRBJ2-2, with TRBD2 as a possible D gene (5 bases). The CDR3 contains 13 residues. The V gene's germline CDR1 is LGHNT and CDR2 FRNRAP. With 5 bases removed from V and 6 bases from J, the gap between germline ends came to 10 bases. CDR3 protein: CASGGGRSGELFF. The CDR3 DNA reads as TGTGCTAGTGGTGGAGGTCGCTCCGGGGAGCTGTTTTTT.

The chain links TRBV19 to TRBJ2-1, with TRBD2 identical over 7 bases. Germline V CDR1 and CDR2: LNHDA, SQIVND (reference sequence). The CDR3 has 13 amino acids. Losses at the gene ends were 1 base for V and 9 bases for J; bases not matched to a gene: 3. The CDR3 sequence: CASSIGGGSEQFF. The CDR3 coding sequence is TGTGCCAGTAGTATAGGGGGGGGAAGTGAGCAGTTCTTC.

The chain couples TRBV7-3 to TRBJ2-6; D remains unclear. CDR1 and CDR2 (germline): SGHTA, FQGTGA. CDR3 length equals 16 residues. The V and J ends lost 2 bases and 0 bases respectively, with 8 bases between them. The CDR3 spells CASSLGPVSGANVLTF. The DNA for the CDR3 is TGTGCCAGCAGCTTAGGCCCAGTCTCTGGGGCCAACGTCCTGACTTTC.

This clone has just a few counts. The V and J genes are TRBV18 and TRBJ1-1; D remains unclear. Germline CDR1 reads KGHSH; CDR2 reads LQKENI. The CDR3 is 15 residues long. V dropped 2 bases and J dropped 1 base, with 11 bases sitting between them. The CDR3 loop is CASSPRNTPNTEAFF. CDR3 sequence (DNA): TGTGCCAGCTCACCAAGAAACACCCCGAACACTGAAGCTTTCTTT.

The chain is built from TRBV2 and TRBJ2-5; 7 positions match TRBD1. The ends lost 6 bases at V and 5 bases at J; junction bases unmatched: 6. The CDR3 loop spans 13 amino acids. Looked up from germline, CDR1 is SNHLY and CDR2 is FYNNEI. The CDR3 is CASRQGPGETQYF. The CDR3 DNA is TGTGCCAGCAGACAGGGGCCGGGGGAGACCCAGTACTTC.

The J gene is TRBJ2-1, the V gene TRBV24-1, with D unresolved. The V gene lost 5 bases and the J gene lost 2 bases, with 12 bases spanning the gap. Germline CDR1 KGHDR, CDR2 SFDVKD. The CDR3 length is 15 residues. The CDR3 protein is CATSGAGDAYNEQFF. The CDR3 coding sequence is TGTGCCACCAGTGGGGCAGGTGATGCCTACAATGAGCAGTTCTTC.

The rearrangement joins TRBV3-1 (or the pseudogene TRBV3-2) to TRBJ2-7; a weak D match, TRBD1 (5 bases). Trimming stripped 1 base from V and 7 bases from J, with 8 bases between. The germline CDR1 and CDR2 sequences are LGHDT and YNNKEL (reference sequence). The length of the CDR3 is 12 residues. The CDR3 nucleotides read TGTGCCAGCAGCCAAGGAAAGGGGGAGCAGTACTTC. Residues: CASSQGKGEQYF.

This chain joins TRBV5-6 and TRBJ1-1; 12 nucleotides match TRBD1. Trimming cost V 0 bases and J 1 base; bases outside gene matches: 10. Germline assignment: CDR1 SGHDT and CDR2 YYEEEE. CDR3 length equals 19 residues. The DNA for the CDR3 is TGTGCCAGCAGCTTGGTCGCTGGGACAGGGGGCTCCGGGAACACTGAAGCTTTCTTT. Its translation is CASSLVAGTGGSGNTEAFF.

This clone was seen more than once but under ten times. V gene TRBV7-9 combines with J gene TRBJ1-4; D unclear. The CDR3 contains 13 residues. Trimming took off 1 base at V and 7 bases at J, with 7 bases between the two ends. CDR1 is SEHNR and CDR2 is FQNEAQ in the germline V gene (reference sequence). In DNA form, the CDR3 reads TGTGCCAGCAGCTTAGGACAACCTGAAAAACTGTTTTTT. Translation: CASSLGQPEKLFF.

This chain joins TRBV27 and TRBJ2-7; tentatively, D is TRBD2 (6 bases). This CDR3 spans 13 amino acids. Per the germline V gene, CDR1 is MNHEY and CDR2 is SMNVEV (reference sequence). Trimming cost V 6 bases and J 7 bases, with 16 bases left between them. This CDR3 reads CASSLKASGEQYF. The CDR3 coding sequence is TGTGCCAGCAGCCTTAAAGCGAGCGGGGAGCAGTACTTC.

This rearrangement joins TRBV5-1 to TRBJ1-4, with a tentative D call TRBD1 (5 bases). Looked up from germline, CDR1 is SGHRS and CDR2 is YFSETQ. V was clipped by 4 bases and J by 2 bases, with 9 bases between them. This CDR3 region has 14 residues. The CDR3 DNA reads TGCGCCAGCAGCAAGACAGCGACTAATGAAAAACTGTTTTTT. This translates into CASSKTATNEKLFF.

This clone was found once. The chain couples TRBV9 to TRBJ2-1, with TRBD1 identical over 8 bases. CDR3 length: 16 residues. The J segment lost 4 bases and the V segment lost 3 bases, leaving 9 bases of the junction unmatched. Germline CDR1 reads SGDLS; CDR2 reads YYNGEE. CDR3: CASSAGTGVTYNEQFF. In nucleotides, the CDR3 is TGTGCCAGCAGCGCTGGGACAGGAGTTACTTACAATGAGCAGTTCTTC.

This chain connects TRBV7-7 to TRBJ2-1; the D is unclear. V lost 1 base and J 5 bases, leaving 6 bases between the germline ends. Germline CDR1 and CDR2: SSHAT and FNYEAQ (reference sequence). The CDR3 sequence is 13 residues long. The CDR3 bases are TGTGCCAGCAGCTTAGAGAGGAACAATGAGCAGTTCTTC. Its translation is CASSLERNNEQFF.

V gene TRBV11-1 combines with J gene TRBJ2-7; D not resolved. The CDR3 has 12 amino acids. CDR1 and CDR2 from the germline V gene are SGHAT and FQDESV (reference sequence). The germline V and J ends were trimmed by 4 bases and 4 bases, with 8 bases remaining between them. CDR3 in DNA: TGTGCCAGCAGCTCGTCTCGGTACGAGCAGTACTTC. It codes for CASSSSRYEQYF.

The sample holds a few counts of this clone. This chain joins TRBV12-3 or TRBV12-4 and TRBJ1-1, with a tentative D call TRBD1 (6 bases). Deletions cut 3 bases from V and 10 bases from J, with 12 bases between. This CDR3 spans 12 amino acids. Here the CDR3 reads CASSFSRGRAFF. The CDR3 region has the DNA TGTGCCAGCAGTTTTTCCAGGGGAAGAGCTTTCTTT.

This sequence joins TRBV5-1 and TRBJ2-3, with 12 bases that match TRBD2. The germline V gene encodes CDR1 SGHRS and CDR2 YFSETQ. There are 16 residues in the CDR3. With 0 bases clipped from V and 6 bases from J, the junction kept 5 bases outside the gene matches. The CDR3 region is CASSLGLAGAGDTQYF. CDR3 DNA sequence: TGCGCCAGCAGCTTGGGACTAGCGGGGGCAGGGGATACGCAGTATTTT.

A single count supports this clone. The CDR3 DNA follows: TGTGCCAGCAGTCCTACCACAGGGCTGGGGTACGAGCAGTACTTC. This encodes CASSPTTGLGYEQYF. The J gene is TRBJ2-7, the V gene TRBV25-1; D might be TRBD1 (6 bases). Trimming cost V 5 bases and J 4 bases, with 18 bases left between them. Germline CDR1 MGHDK, CDR2 SYGVNS. The CDR3 is made up of 15 amino acids.

The CDR3 reads CASSLVPGQTDQPQHF. Here the CDR3 DNA reads TGTGCCAGCAGCTTAGTTCCGGGACAGACCGATCAGCCCCAGCATTTT. The V gene is TRBV11-2, the J gene TRBJ1-5; TRBD1 aligns across 7 bases. The CDR3 is 16 amino acids. Trimming cost V 1 base and J 5 bases; bases outside gene matches: 8. Germline loops: CDR1 SGHAT, CDR2 FQNNGV.

The chain links TRBV6-5 to TRBJ2-1; 8 bases line up with TRBD2. Germline loops: CDR1 MNHEY, CDR2 SVGAGI. The CDR3 has 13 residues. J lost 8 bases, V lost 2 bases, and 2 bases had no gene match. This chain's CDR3 is CASSYGTSYEQFF. CDR3 DNA: TGTGCCAGCAGTTACGGGACTAGTTATGAGCAGTTCTTC.

The genes are TRBV4-1 and TRBJ2-2; D is undetermined. Trimming took 3 bases from V and 0 from J, leaving 2 bases between them. The germline V gene has CDR1 MGHRA and CDR2 YSYEKL. The CDR3 sequence is 13 residues long. The CDR3 sequence is CASSHANTGELFF. The CDR3 DNA reads TGCGCCAGCAGCCACGCGAACACCGGGGAGCTGTTTTTT.

This chain uses TRBV18 with TRBJ1-4; 11 bases are shared with TRBD1. Germline lookup yields CDR1 KGHSH and CDR2 LQKENI. Unmatched junction bases numbered 1, after V lost 0 bases and J lost 7 bases. The CDR3 runs 15 residues. In DNA, the CDR3 is TGTGCCAGCTCACCACCGGGACAGGGGGGTGAAAAACTGTTTTTT. As protein: CASSPPGQGGEKLFF. Looking up the rest from reference TRBV18 and TRBJ1-4 gives the full variable domain: NAGVMQNPRHLVRRRGQEARLRCSPMKGHSHVYWYRQLPEEGLKFMVYLQKENIIDESGMPKERFSAEFPKEGPSILRIQQVVRGDSAAYFCASSPPGQGGEKLFFGSGTQLSVL.

The chain links TRBV19 to TRBJ1-1; weak D call: TRBD1 (5 bases). This CDR3 is built from 16 residues. Between the trimmed V and J ends, which lost 5 bases and 4 bases, there was a span of 20 bases. From germline, CDR1 is LNHDA and CDR2 SQIVND (reference sequence). DNA of the CDR3: TGTGCCAGTAGTTCCCCTCGCGGACATTACTCCACTGAAGCTTTCTTT. The encoded protein is CASSSPRGHYSTEAFF.

V gene TRBV2 combines with J gene TRBJ1-5; 7 bases align to TRBD1. Germline assignment: CDR1 SNHLY and CDR2 FYNNEI. This CDR3 has 15 residues. J was trimmed by 0 bases and V by 4 bases; bases with no gene match: 3. CDR3 coding DNA: TGTGCCAGCAGTGGACAGGGCAATAGCAATCAGCCCCAGCATTTT. It translates to CASSGQGNSNQPQHF.

This clone appeared a single time. CDR3 loop: CASKVGGPADTQYF. The CDR3 DNA sequence: TGTGCCAGTAAGGTGGGGGGGCCGGCGGATACGCAGTATTTT. The genes are TRBV19 and TRBJ2-3; D possibly corresponds to TRBD2 (7 bases). From germline, CDR1 is LNHDA and CDR2 SQIVND (reference sequence). This CDR3 region has 14 residues. V lost 7 bases and J 6 bases, leaving 17 bases between the germline ends. Full variable domain (rest looked up from reference TRBV19 and TRBJ2-3): DGGITQSPKYLFRKEGQNVTLSCEQNLNHDAMYWYRQDPGQGLRLIYYSQIVNDFQKGDIAEGYSVSREKKESFPLTVTSAQKNPTAFYLCASKVGGPADTQYFGPGTRLTVL.

This rearrangement joins TRBV29-1 to TRBJ1-2; no firm D call. The V and J ends lost 5 bases and 3 bases respectively, with 13 bases between them. The CDR3 runs 13 residues. Germline CDR1 SQVTM, CDR2 ANQGSEA. CDR3 region: CSVRLRWDYGYTF. CDR3 DNA sequence: TGCAGCGTTCGCCTCAGGTGGGACTATGGCTACACCTTC.